The 8 T cell receptor beta chains reported below all come from one sample, sequenced in a study of blood T cell repertoires in COVID-19. TCRdb keeps only in-frame clones here, not all; method: immunoSEQ multiplex PCR. The sample includes under 250,000 clones, roughly 80% of them seen just once. Material: PBMCs or T cells enriched from blood (not recorded which). These receptor sequences come from a woman aged 40 to 49 who had been exposed to COVID-19.

The rearrangement links TRBV7-3 to TRBJ1-3, with D possibly matching TRBD1 (5 bases). CDR3 length equals 13 residues. The germline V gene has CDR1 SGHTA and CDR2 FQGTGA. Trimming left V 5 bases short and J 3 bases short, with 8 bases between. The CDR3 DNA is TGTGCCAGCAGCACGGGACTTGGAAACACCATATATTTT. It codes for CASSTGLGNTIYF.

The J gene is TRBJ2-3, the V gene TRBV24-1, with D possibly matching TRBD1 (6 bases). Germline loops: CDR1 KGHDR, CDR2 SFDVKD. V dropped 7 bases and J dropped 2 bases, with 15 bases sitting between them. There are 15 residues in the CDR3. CDR3 sequence: CATSPADSFTDTQYF. The CDR3 DNA reads as TGTGCCACCAGCCCGGCGGACAGTTTCACAGATACGCAGTATTTT.

This clone has a handful of counts. The chain uses TRBV6-5 and TRBJ2-7, with D perhaps matching TRBD1 (6 bases). Germline CDR1 MNHEY, CDR2 SVGAGI. The germline V and J ends were trimmed by 0 bases and 0 bases, with 9 bases remaining between them. The CDR3 totals 15 residues. In DNA form, the CDR3 reads TGTGCCAGCAGTTACTCGCAGGGGATCTCCTACGAGCAGTACTTC. This codes for CASSYSQGISYEQYF.

This clone was seen repeatedly, ten times or more. This chain joins TRBV3-1 (or the pseudogene TRBV3-2) and TRBJ1-2, with D possibly matching TRBD1 (6 bases). Germline-derived CDR1 and CDR2 are LGHDT and YNNKEL (reference sequence). CDR3 size: 14 residues. The V end lost 4 bases, the J end lost 14 bases, and 23 bases lay between the germline ends. CDR3 protein: CASSPQTGGTTRTF. CDR3 bases: TGTGCCAGCAGCCCCCAGACAGGAGGAACCACTAGGACCTTC.

The rearrangement uses TRBV4-1 and TRBJ1-2, with TRBD1 identical over 7 bases. The J segment lost 2 bases and the V segment lost 1 base, leaving 7 bases of the junction unmatched. The CDR3 runs to 16 residues. Per the germline V gene, CDR1 is MGHRA and CDR2 is YSYEKL. The CDR3 sequence is CASSQGWDSQNYGYTF. DNA for the CDR3: TGCGCCAGCAGCCAAGGGTGGGACAGCCAAAACTATGGCTACACCTTC.

This chain uses TRBV28 with TRBJ1-2; D gene ambiguous. From germline, CDR1 is MDHEN and CDR2 SYDVKM. V was clipped by 4 bases and J by 4 bases, with 25 bases between them. The CDR3 spans 18 residues. The CDR3: CASSSLPSSPQVGYGYTF. Written as DNA, the CDR3 is TGTGCCAGCAGTTCCTTACCCTCGTCGCCTCAGGTTGGCTATGGCTACACCTTC.

Remarks on this clone: Different DNA sequences within this sample yield the same CDR3. V usage is TRBV6-1 and J usage is TRBJ1-3, with 9 bases that match TRBD1. V trimming: 3 bases; J trimming: 4 bases; junction bases outside the gene matches: 4. The germline gives CDR1 MNHNS, CDR2 SASEGT. The CDR3 consists of 15 residues. The DNA for the CDR3 is TGTGCCAGCAGTGATTGGACAGGGGCAGGAAACACCATATATTTT. It translates to CASSDWTGAGNTIYF.

This chain joins TRBV18 and TRBJ2-3; D gene uncertain. This CDR3 spans 15 amino acids. V was clipped by 3 bases and J by 7 bases, with 17 bases between them. Germline CDR1 KGHSH, CDR2 LQKENI. The CDR3 DNA follows: TGTGCCAGCTCACCTTTGACAATCGACGTGAATACGCAGTATTTT. This sequence encodes CASSPLTIDVNTQYF.